This TCR beta chain was observed in a study of T cell changes during pregnancy in multiple sclerosis. This CDR3 is 15 amino acids long. Germline V lookup: CDR1 MNHEY, CDR2 SVGAGI. The junction had 9 bases not matched to a gene; V was cut back by 4 bases and J by 4 bases. Only in-frame clones appear in the TCRdb table, and some are missing; sequencing was by immunoSEQ multiplex PCR. The table records roughly 100,000 clones, approximately 90% of them present only once. The sequencing here drew on peripheral blood, taken after pregnancy. The TCR sequence derives from a female donor with multiple sclerosis, enrolled in a pregnancy study. J is TRBJ1-1 and V is TRBV6-5; 7 bases align to TRBD1. CDR3 sequence reads: CASSLGGAAGTEAFF. Here the CDR3 DNA reads TGTGCCAGCAGTTTAGGGGGCGCGGCGGGCACTGAAGCTTTCTTT.